The sample holds one count of the clone carrying this T cell receptor (beta chain). This specimen belongs to a study of OX40 agonist ivuxolimab in advanced cancers. This CDR3 contains 16 residues. From germline, CDR1 is SGHDT and CDR2 YYEEEE. Trimming shortened V by 4 bases and J by 3 bases, and 19 bases separated the two germline ends. The protocol was immunoSEQ multiplex PCR, while the TCRdb copy is restricted to in-frame clones and leaves out a portion. Of 27,000 or so clones in the sample, almost 85% are singletons; the top ten hold 22%. J is TRBJ1-1 and V is TRBV5-6; weak D call: TRBD1 (6 bases). This receptor was identified in an adult with an advanced solid tumor such as melanoma, head and neck, liver or kidney cancer. This specimen was CD4+ or CD8+ T cells sorted from blood, taken in a trial of the OX40 agonist ivuxolimab. This CDR3 reads CASSPGYRVGDTEAFF. CDR3 DNA sequence: TGTGCCAGCAGCCCGGGGTACAGGGTTGGGGACACTGAAGCTTTCTTT.